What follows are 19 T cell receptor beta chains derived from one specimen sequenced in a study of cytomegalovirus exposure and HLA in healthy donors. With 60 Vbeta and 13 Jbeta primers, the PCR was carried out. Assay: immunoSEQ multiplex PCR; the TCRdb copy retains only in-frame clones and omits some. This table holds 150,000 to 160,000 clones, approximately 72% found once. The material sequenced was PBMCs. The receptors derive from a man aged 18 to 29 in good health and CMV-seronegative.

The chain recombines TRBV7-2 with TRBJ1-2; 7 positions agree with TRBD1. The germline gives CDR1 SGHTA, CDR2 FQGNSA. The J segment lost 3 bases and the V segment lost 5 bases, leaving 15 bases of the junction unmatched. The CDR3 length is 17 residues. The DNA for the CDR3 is TGTGCCAGCAGCGAGGGGGCAGGGGACGACTATTACTATGGCTACACCTTC. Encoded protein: CASSEGAGDDYYYGYTF.

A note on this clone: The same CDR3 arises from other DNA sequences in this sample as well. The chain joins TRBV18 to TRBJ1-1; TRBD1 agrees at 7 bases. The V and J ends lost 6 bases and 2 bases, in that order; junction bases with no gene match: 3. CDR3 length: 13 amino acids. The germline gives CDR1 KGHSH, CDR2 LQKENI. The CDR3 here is CASSRDSNTEAFF. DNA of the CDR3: TGTGCCAGCTCGAGGGACAGTAACACTGAAGCTTTCTTT.

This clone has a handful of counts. CDR3 sequence (DNA): TGTGCCAGCAGCTTATCAGGAAACACTGAAGCTTTCTTT. Translation gives CASSLSGNTEAFF. The chain uses TRBV7-9 and TRBJ1-1; D unclear. The CDR3 totals 13 residues. Trimming took 2 bases from V and 2 from J, leaving 6 bases between them. The germline CDR1 and CDR2 sequences are SEHNR and FQNEAQ (reference sequence).

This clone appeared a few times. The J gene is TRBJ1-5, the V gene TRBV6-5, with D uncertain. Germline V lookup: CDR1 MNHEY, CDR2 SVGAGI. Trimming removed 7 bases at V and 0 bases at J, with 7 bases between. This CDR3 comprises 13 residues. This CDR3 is CASTSYSNQPQHF. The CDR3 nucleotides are TGTGCCAGCACTTCTTATAGCAATCAGCCCCAGCATTTT.

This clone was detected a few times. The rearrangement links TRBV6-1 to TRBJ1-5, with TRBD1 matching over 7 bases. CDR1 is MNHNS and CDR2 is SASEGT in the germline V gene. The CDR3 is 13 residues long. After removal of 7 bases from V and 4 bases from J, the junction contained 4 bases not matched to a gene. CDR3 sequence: CASTPDRNQPQHF. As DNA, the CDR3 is TGTGCCAGCACCCCGGACAGGAATCAGCCCCAGCATTTT.

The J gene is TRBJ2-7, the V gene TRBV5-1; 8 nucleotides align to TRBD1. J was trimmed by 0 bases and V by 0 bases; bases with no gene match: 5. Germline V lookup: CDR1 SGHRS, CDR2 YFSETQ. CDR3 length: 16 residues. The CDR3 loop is CASSLVGQGASYEQYF. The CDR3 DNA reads TGCGCCAGCAGCTTGGTGGGGCAGGGGGCCTCCTACGAGCAGTACTTC.

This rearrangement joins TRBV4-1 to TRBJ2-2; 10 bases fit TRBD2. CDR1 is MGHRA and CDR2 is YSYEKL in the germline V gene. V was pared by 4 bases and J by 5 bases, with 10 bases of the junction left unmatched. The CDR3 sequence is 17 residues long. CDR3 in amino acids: CASSRPGLASRTGELFF. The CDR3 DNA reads TGCGCCAGCAGCCGACCGGGACTAGCGTCGAGAACCGGGGAGCTGTTTTTT.

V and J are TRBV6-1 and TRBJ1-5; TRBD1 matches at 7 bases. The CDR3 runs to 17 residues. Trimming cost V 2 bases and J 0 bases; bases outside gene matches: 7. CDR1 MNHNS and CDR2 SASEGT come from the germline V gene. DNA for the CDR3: TGTGCCAGCAGTGAATTAGCAGGGGGTTATAGCAATCAGCCCCAGCATTTT. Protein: CASSELAGGYSNQPQHF.

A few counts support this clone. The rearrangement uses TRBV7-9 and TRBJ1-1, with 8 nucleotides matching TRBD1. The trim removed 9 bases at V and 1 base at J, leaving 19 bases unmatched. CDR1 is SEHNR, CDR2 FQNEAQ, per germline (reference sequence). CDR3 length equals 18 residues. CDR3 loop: CASLTPARAGGANTEAFF. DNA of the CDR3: TGTGCCAGTCTCACCCCCGCTCGAGCAGGGGGCGCGAACACTGAAGCTTTCTTT.

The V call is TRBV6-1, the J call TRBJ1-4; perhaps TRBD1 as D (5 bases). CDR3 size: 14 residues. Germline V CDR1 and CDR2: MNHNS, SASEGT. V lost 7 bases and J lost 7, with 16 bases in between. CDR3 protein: CASKGSGVGEKLFF. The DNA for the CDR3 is TGTGCCAGCAAAGGGTCGGGGGTGGGTGAAAAACTGTTTTTT.

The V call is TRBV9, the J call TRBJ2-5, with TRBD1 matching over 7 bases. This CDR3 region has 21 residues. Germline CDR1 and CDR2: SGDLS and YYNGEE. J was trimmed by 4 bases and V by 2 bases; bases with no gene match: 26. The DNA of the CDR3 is TGTGCCAGCAGCGTTCGGGACAACCCGAGCAGGGGGATGAGAACAGGAGAGACCCAGTACTTC. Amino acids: CASSVRDNPSRGMRTGETQYF.

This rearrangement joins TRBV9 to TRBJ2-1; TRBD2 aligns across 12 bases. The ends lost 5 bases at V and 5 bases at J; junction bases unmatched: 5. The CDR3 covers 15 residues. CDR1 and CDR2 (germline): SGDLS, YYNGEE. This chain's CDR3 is CASSLAGGHHNEQFF. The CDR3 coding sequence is TGTGCCAGCAGTCTAGCGGGGGGGCACCACAATGAGCAGTTCTTC.

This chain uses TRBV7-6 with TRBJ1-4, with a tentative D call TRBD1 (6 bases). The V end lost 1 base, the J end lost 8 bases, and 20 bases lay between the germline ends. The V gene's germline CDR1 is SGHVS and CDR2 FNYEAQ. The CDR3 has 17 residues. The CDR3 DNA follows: TGTGCCAGCAGCTTAGGCTTTGCGGGGGCCGGGAAGGAAAAACTGTTTTTT. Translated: CASSLGFAGAGKEKLFF.

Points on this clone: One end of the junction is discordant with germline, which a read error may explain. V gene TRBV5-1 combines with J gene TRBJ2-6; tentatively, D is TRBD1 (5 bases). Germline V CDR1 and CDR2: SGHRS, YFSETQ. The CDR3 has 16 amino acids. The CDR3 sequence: CASSGQALSGANGLTF. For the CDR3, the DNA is TGCGCCAGCAGCGGCCAGGCCTTATCTGGGGCCAACGGCCTGACTTTC.

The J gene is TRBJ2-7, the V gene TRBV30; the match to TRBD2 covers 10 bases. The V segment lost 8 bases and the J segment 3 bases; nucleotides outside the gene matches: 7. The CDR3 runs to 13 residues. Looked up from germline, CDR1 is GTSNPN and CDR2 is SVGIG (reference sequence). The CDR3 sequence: CAASGLANYEQYF. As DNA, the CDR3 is TGTGCCGCGTCGGGACTAGCGAACTACGAGCAGTACTTC.

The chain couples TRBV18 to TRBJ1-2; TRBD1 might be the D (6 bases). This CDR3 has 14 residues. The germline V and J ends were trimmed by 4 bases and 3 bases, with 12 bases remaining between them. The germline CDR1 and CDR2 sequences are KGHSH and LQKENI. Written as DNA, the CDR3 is TGTGCCAGCTCACAGGGGGTAATGGACTATGGCTACACCTTC. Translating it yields CASSQGVMDYGYTF. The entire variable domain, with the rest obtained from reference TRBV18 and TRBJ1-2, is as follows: NAGVMQNPRHLVRRRGQEARLRCSPMKGHSHVYWYRQLPEEGLKFMVYLQKENIIDESGMPKERFSAEFPKEGPSILRIQQVVRGDSAAYFCASSQGVMDYGYTFGSGTRLTVV.

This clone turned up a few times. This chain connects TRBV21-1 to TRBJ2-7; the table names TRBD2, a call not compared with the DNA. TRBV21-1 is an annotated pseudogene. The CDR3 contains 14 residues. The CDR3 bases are TGTGCCAGCAGCGTCGGTGGAGGGCACTACGAGCAGTACGTC. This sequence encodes CASSVGGGHYEQYV.

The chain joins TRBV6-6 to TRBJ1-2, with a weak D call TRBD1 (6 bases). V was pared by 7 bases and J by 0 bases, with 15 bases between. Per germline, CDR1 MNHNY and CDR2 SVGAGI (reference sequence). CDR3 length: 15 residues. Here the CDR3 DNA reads TGTGCCAGCACAGGGGCGCAGGGTTCTAACTATGGCTACACCTTC. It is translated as CASTGAQGSNYGYTF.

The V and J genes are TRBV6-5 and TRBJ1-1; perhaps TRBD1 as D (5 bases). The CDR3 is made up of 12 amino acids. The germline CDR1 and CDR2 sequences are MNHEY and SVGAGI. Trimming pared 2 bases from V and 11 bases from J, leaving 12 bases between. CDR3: CASSYGKGIAFF. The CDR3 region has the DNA TGTGCCAGCAGTTACGGGAAGGGGATTGCTTTCTTT.